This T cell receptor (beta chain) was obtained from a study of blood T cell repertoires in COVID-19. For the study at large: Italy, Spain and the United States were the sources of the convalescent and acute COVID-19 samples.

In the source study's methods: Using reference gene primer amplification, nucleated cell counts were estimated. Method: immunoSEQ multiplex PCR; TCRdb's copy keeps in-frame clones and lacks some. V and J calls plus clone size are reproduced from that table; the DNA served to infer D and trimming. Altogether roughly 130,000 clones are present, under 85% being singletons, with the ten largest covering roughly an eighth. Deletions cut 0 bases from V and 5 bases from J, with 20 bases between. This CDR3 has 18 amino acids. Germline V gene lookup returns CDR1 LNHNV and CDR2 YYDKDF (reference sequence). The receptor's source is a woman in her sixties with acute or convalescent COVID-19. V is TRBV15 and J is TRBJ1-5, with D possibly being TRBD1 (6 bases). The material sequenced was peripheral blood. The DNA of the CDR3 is TGTGCCACCAGCAGAGATCCCGTGGGGGCCGGGTTGGATCAGCCCCAGCATTTT. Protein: CATSRDPVGAGLDQPQHF.